The present TCR beta chain was sequenced within a study of shared clonotypes between healthy human individuals. About the study: Each donor contributed plates that comprised three CD4 naive, three CD4 memory, two CD8 naive and one CD8 memory.

Study outcomes and limitations: Some naive CD4 clonotypes, 4% to 6%, turned up in common across several donors. Investigators expected sequencing depth to affect clonotype sharing among donors.

Healthy HIV-negative adults with no recent acute infections or vaccinations were recruited as donors. In the case of this clone: The antigen is not known.

TCRdb's copy holds only in-frame clones and misses some; the assay was immunoSEQ multiplex PCR. This sample has around 980,000 clones, with roughly 74% found just once. V lost 4 bases and J lost 2, with 17 bases in between. This CDR3 is 15 amino acids long. From germline, CDR1 is SQVTM and CDR2 ANQGSEA. The V gene is TRBV29-1, the J gene TRBJ1-2; TRBD1 is a possible D gene (6 bases). This TCR came from a man aged 18 to 30 in good health. Some clones in this sample may be carry-over from other donors' samples. Material for sequencing was memory CD4+ T cells from PBMCs. The subset here: CD45RA-negative fraction. CDR3 DNA: TGCAGCGTTGGGGGGCTTGAGGGCCGGAACTATGGCTACACCTTC. Protein: CSVGGLEGRNYGYTF.